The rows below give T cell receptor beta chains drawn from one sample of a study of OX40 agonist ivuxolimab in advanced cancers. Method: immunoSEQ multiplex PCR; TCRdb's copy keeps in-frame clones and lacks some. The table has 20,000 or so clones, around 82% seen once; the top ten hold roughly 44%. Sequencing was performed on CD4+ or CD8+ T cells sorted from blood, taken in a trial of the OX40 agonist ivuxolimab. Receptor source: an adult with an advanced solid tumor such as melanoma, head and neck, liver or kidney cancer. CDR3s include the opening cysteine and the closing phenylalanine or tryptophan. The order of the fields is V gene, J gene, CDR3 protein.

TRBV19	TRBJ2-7	CASSPGQAYEQYF
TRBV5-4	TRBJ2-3	CASSFGTDTQYF
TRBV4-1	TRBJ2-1	CASSQVGTGDEQFF
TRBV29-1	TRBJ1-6	CSVEGRSYNSPLHF
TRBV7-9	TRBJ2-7	CASSSRQSTYEQYF
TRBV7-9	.	CASSGQEDYEQYF
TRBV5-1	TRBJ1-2	CASSLILGGSGYTF
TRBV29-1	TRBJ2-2	CSVPTLSGELFF
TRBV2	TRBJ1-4	CASSEGMNEKLFF
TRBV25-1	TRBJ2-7	CASSNTYEQYF
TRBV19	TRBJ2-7	CARTGGSYEQYF
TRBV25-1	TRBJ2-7	CASSPGTASYEQYF